The rows below give T cell receptor beta chains drawn from one sample of a study of cytomegalovirus exposure and HLA in healthy donors. The method was immunoSEQ multiplex PCR; TCRdb's version includes in-frame clones alone and lacks a portion of them. Its table lists 65,000 to 90,000 clones. Sequenced input: PBMCs. These receptors were obtained from a female donor in good health and CMV-seropositive. The CDR3 runs from the conserved cysteine through the conserved F or W. D genes are given only for firm matches.

j_gene | d_gene | v_gene | CDR3aa | CDR3nt
TRBJ2-1 | NA | TRBV4-1 | CASSLGLYNEQFF | TGCGCCAGCAGCCTGGGACTCTACAATGAGCAGTTCTTC
TRBJ1-2 | NA | TRBV25-1 | CARSHAYGYTF | TGTGCCAGAAGCCATGCCTATGGCTACACCTTC
TRBJ1-2 | NA | TRBV28 | CASSLTTEYLAYTF | TGTGCCAGCAGTTTAACGACAGAATATTTGGCCTACACCTTC
TRBJ2-5 | NA | TRBV7-2 | CASSLIGGPQETQYF | TGTGCCAGCAGCCTAATCGGAGGTCCACAAGAGACCCAGTACTTC
TRBJ2-7 | TRBD1 | TRBV4-2 | CASSQELRGYEQYF | TGTGCCAGCAGCCAAGAACTCAGGGGGTACGAGCAGTACTTC
TRBJ1-1 | NA | TRBV5-8 | CASSLGDAYANTEAFF | TGTGCCAGCAGCCTAGGAGACGCCTACGCGAACACTGAAGCTTTCTTT
TRBJ2-3 | TRBD1 | TRBV7-2 | CASSSSGTASYTQYF | TGTGCCAGCAGCTCCTCCGGGACAGCCTCCTATACGCAGTATTTT
TRBJ2-7 | NA | TRBV4-2 | CASSLDSEGYEQYF | TGTGCCAGCAGCCTTGATTCCGAGGGCTACGAGCAGTACTTC
TRBJ2-7 | NA | TRBV28 | CASSDSSSYEQYF | TGTGCCAGCAGTGACAGTTCGTCCTACGAGCAGTACTTC
TRBJ2-3 | NA | TRBV19 | CASTNTDTQYF | TGTGCCAGTACAAACACAGATACGCAGTATTTT
TRBJ2-1 | TRBD2 | TRBV4-2 | CASSPFPQRESYNEQFF | TGTGCCAGCAGCCCTTTTCCCCAGCGGGAGTCCTACAATGAGCAGTTCTTC
TRBJ1-1 | TRBD1 | TRBV18 | CASSLRQGNTEAFF | TGTGCCAGCTCACTCCGACAGGGGAACACTGAAGCTTTCTTT
TRBJ2-7 | NA | TRBV7-2 | CASNLAFMGAHEQYF | TGTGCCAGCAACCTAGCATTTATGGGGGCGCACGAGCAGTACTTC
TRBJ2-1 | TRBD2 | TRBV4-3 | CASSQILAGGNEQFF | TGCGCCAGCAGCCAAATTCTAGCGGGGGGGAATGAGCAGTTCTTC
TRBJ1-5 | NA | TRBV10-3 | CATRGGGQPQHF | TGTGCCACCCGAGGAGGAGGTCAGCCCCAGCATTTT
TRBJ1-6 | TRBD1 | TRBV14 | CASSQDGQGAPLHF | TGTGCCAGCAGCCAAGACGGACAGGGGGCACCCCTCCACTTT
TRBJ2-7 | NA | TRBV19 | CASREAGSYEQYF | TGTGCCAGTAGAGAGGCAGGGTCCTACGAGCAGTACTTC
TRBJ1-6 | NA | TRBV6-5 | CASSYSGVRDSHLHF | TGTGCCAGCAGTTATTCGGGCGTGAGGGATTCACACCTCCACTTT
TRBJ2-4 | NA | TRBV28 | CASSLAGALAKNIQYF | TGTGCCAGCAGTTTGGCGGGGGCTCTAGCCAAAAACATTCAGTACTTC
TRBJ1-5 | TRBD1 | TRBV5-1 | CASSLGTGEGGQPQHF | TGCGCCAGCAGCTTGGGGACAGGGGAGGGCGGTCAGCCCCAGCATTTT
TRBJ1-2 | TRBD1 | TRBV28 | CASRPGQGTDGYTF | TGTGCCAGCAGGCCGGGACAGGGAACGGATGGCTACACCTTC
TRBJ2-2 | TRBD2 | TRBV6-4 | CASSVRLAGEPRYGELFF | TGTGCCAGCAGTGTCCGACTAGCGGGAGAGCCTAGGTACGGGGAGCTGTTTTTT
TRBJ2-3 | NA | TRBV19 | CASRPGGRYTDTQYF | TGTGCCAGTAGACCGGGGGGCAGATACACAGATACGCAGTATTTT